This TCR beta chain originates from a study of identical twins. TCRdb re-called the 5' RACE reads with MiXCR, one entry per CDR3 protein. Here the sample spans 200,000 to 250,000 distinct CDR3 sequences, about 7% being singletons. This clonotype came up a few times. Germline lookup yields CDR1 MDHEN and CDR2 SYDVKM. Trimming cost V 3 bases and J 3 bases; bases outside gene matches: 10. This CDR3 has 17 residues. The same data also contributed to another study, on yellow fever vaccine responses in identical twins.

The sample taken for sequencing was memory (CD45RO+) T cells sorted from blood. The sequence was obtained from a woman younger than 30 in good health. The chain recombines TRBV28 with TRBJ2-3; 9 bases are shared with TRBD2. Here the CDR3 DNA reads TGTGCCAGCAGTTTGCTGGGGCTAGCGGGGTCGACAGATACGCAGTATTTT. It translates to CASSLLGLAGSTDTQYF.